This T cell receptor (beta chain) was recovered during a study of glioma-infiltrating T cells. General study points: Non-neoplastic patients had below-expected tissue-blood divergence, while all gliomas exceeded expectation.

The CDR3 loop spans 12 amino acids. The V gene's germline CDR1 is MNHEY and CDR2 SVGEGT. The iRepertoire nested amplicon-rescue multiplex PCR amplified TCR alpha and beta CDR3s from RNA. For one-step reverse transcription and amplification, about 90-450 ng of tissue mRNA or PBMC total RNA was used. TCRdb re-analysed the multiplex PCR reads in MiXCR, keeping a single row per CDR3 protein. This sample carries approximately 120,000 distinct CDR3 sequences, approximately 23% of them seen once, and the ten largest clones take around 15%. This clonotype has just a few counts. Its antigen is unknown. Being one base from a much bigger clone, this may be a read error.

The specimen sequenced was glioma tissue, nonneoplastic brain tissue, or PBMCs (not recorded which). The chain is built from TRBV6-2 or TRBV6-3 and TRBJ1-1; D uncertain. This TCR came from a human donor with low-grade glioma or glioblastoma, undergoing nonglioma brain surgery, or in good health (not recorded which). Here the CDR3 DNA reads TGTTCCAGCAGTTTGACTCGCACTGAAGCTTTCTTT. It specifies CSSSLTRTEAFF.